This T cell receptor beta chain stems from a study of cytotoxic CD8 clonotypes in ibrutinib-treated CLL. At the level of the study: Median treatment time before response sampling was 12 months, range 6 to 36.

The V gene lost 3 bases and the J gene lost 9 bases, with 14 bases spanning the gap. This CDR3 is built from 13 residues. CDR1 is MNHNS and CDR2 is SASEGT in the germline V gene. TCRdb keeps only in-frame clones here, not all; method: immunoSEQ multiplex PCR. The sample lists around 250,000 clones, around three quarters occurring once. From cryopreserved PBMCs came about 2.1 micrograms of genomic DNA used for TCR beta libraries. This clone was recorded a few times. The sequencing here drew on PBMCs, taken after 24 months of ibrutinib treatment. This chain uses TRBV6-1 with TRBJ1-2; possibly TRBD1 for D (5 bases). The sequence derives from a human donor with chronic lymphocytic leukemia. Here the CDR3 DNA reads TGTGCCAGCAGTGAGCGCCAGGGTGTGAGCTACACCTTC. This encodes CASSERQGVSYTF.